Each of the 20 T cell receptor beta chains below was sequenced from the same sample in a study of T-cell memory formation after mild COVID-19. Each CDR3 protein gets one entry after TCRdb re-called the 5' RACE reads with MiXCR. The sample shows about 560,000 distinct CDR3 sequences, roughly 21% of them seen only once. Sequencing was performed on PBMCs or a T cell subset sorted from them (not recorded which). These receptors originate from an adult woman who had mild COVID-19 (a few samples of this study predate the infection). Cell type and time point are not known.

This clonotype was detected a few times. The rearrangement uses TRBV2 and TRBJ2-1; D is unclear. This CDR3 is 15 amino acids long. V dropped 2 bases and J dropped 1 base, with 9 bases sitting between them. The V gene's germline CDR1 is SNHLY and CDR2 FYNNEI. The CDR3 sequence: CASSETYGSYNEQFF. The CDR3 nucleotides read TGTGCCAGCAGTGAAACTTACGGATCCTACAATGAGCAGTTCTTC.

The chain recombines TRBV4-3 with TRBJ2-3, with 7 bases identical to TRBD1. Unmatched junction bases numbered 8, after V lost 9 bases and J lost 2 bases. This CDR3 is built from 14 residues. Germline-derived CDR1 and CDR2 are LGHNA and YSLEER. The CDR3 DNA follows: TGCGCCAGTGGTCCAGGGGGAGACACAGATACGCAGTATTTT. It translates to CASGPGGDTDTQYF.

The chain couples TRBV20-1 to TRBJ1-1, with 8 bases fitting TRBD1. The V gene end was trimmed by 6 bases and the J gene end by 6 bases; junction bases not matched to a gene: 0. Germline V lookup: CDR1 DFQATT, CDR2 SNEGSKA (reference sequence). The CDR3 is made up of 10 amino acids. The CDR3 sequence is CSARGPEAFF. DNA of the CDR3: TGCAGTGCCAGGGGGCCTGAAGCTTTCTTT.

The chain links TRBV9 to TRBJ1-1; D gene uncertain. The CDR3 has 13 residues. V was clipped by 4 bases and J by 4 bases, with 11 bases between them. CDR1 is SGDLS, CDR2 YYNGEE, per germline. This CDR3 reads CASSRYLATEAFF. The CDR3 bases are TGTGCCAGCAGCCGCTATTTGGCCACTGAAGCTTTCTTT.

The rearrangement joins TRBV20-1 to TRBJ1-5, with D hard to call. Germline values: CDR1 DFQATT, CDR2 SNEGSKA (reference sequence). V lost 6 bases and J 5 bases, leaving 11 bases between the germline ends. This CDR3 spans 12 amino acids. CDR3 sequence (DNA): TGCAGTGCCCGAGGTGGGGATCAGCCCCAGCATTTT. Its translation is CSARGGDQPQHF.

This chain joins TRBV7-2 and TRBJ2-5; tentatively, D is TRBD2 (5 bases). V was trimmed by 5 bases and J by 5 bases, leaving 15 bases between them. CDR3 size: 14 residues. Germline-derived CDR1 and CDR2 are SGHTA and FQGNSA. CDR3 sequence reads: CASSESGPGETQYF. CDR3 bases: TGTGCCAGCAGCGAAAGCGGTCCTGGGGAGACCCAGTACTTC.

This clonotype was counted only a few times. V is TRBV19 and J is TRBJ2-7; D is possibly TRBD2 (5 bases). Trimming took off 5 bases at V and 5 bases at J, with 19 bases between the two ends. This CDR3 spans 15 amino acids. Germline lookup yields CDR1 LNHDA and CDR2 SQIVND (reference sequence). CDR3 in DNA: TGTGCCAGTAGTCCCAATCATTCGGGGAACGACGAGCAGTACTTC. It encodes CASSPNHSGNDEQYF.

This clonotype was counted between two and nine times. CDR3 protein: CAWSGLAGVFYNEQFF. The CDR3 nucleotides are TGTGCCTGGAGCGGCTTAGCGGGAGTTTTCTACAATGAGCAGTTCTTC. This chain connects TRBV30 to TRBJ2-1; 9 bases are shared with TRBD2. Per the germline V gene, CDR1 is GTSNPN and CDR2 is SVGIG (reference sequence). The CDR3 is 16 amino acids. V trimming: 3 bases; J trimming: 3 bases; junction bases outside the gene matches: 9. Together with reference TRBV30 and TRBJ2-1, the CDR3 gives the full variable domain: SQTIHQWPATLVQPVGSPLSLECTVEGTSNPNLYWYRQAAGRGLQLLFYSVGIGQISSEVPQNLSASRPQDRQFILSSKKLLLSDSGFYLCAWSGLAGVFYNEQFFGPGTRLTVL.

The table lists this clonotype with a few counts. The chain couples TRBV7-2 to TRBJ1-1, with 8 bases that match TRBD1. Trimming at V came to 2 bases and at J to 8 bases, leaving 7 bases not matched to a gene. The CDR3 extends over 14 amino acids. Germline assignment: CDR1 SGHTA and CDR2 FQGNSA. CDR3 in DNA: TGTGCCAGCAGCTTACGAAGAGGGACAGGCGAAGCTTTCTTT. Translating it yields CASSLRRGTGEAFF.

The rearrangement uses TRBV20-1 and TRBJ2-5; tentative D call: TRBD2 (7 bases). CDR1 and CDR2 from the germline V gene are DFQATT and SNEGSKA (reference sequence). CDR3 length: 14 amino acids. The CDR3 sequence: CSAGDYERGETQYF. CDR3 nucleotides: TGCAGCGCAGGGGACTACGAGCGGGGAGAGACCCAGTACTTC.

This clonotype was counted only a few times. V usage is TRBV12-3 or TRBV12-4 and J usage is TRBJ2-3, with TRBD1 identical over 7 bases. CDR3 length: 13 residues. V lost 6 bases, J lost 3 bases, and 3 bases stayed unmatched. The CDR3 DNA reads as TGTGCCAGCAGAAAACAGGGGACAGATACGCAGTATTTT. It codes for CASRKQGTDTQYF.

This clonotype appeared a few times. The J gene is TRBJ2-5, the V gene TRBV2; TRBD1 matches 7 bases. The V gene end was trimmed by 8 bases and the J gene end by 6 bases; junction bases not matched to a gene: 12. CDR1 SNHLY and CDR2 FYNNEI come from the germline V gene. The CDR3 has 14 residues. For the CDR3, the DNA is TGTGCCAGCTTACCGACCACAGGGGTAAAGACCCAGTACTTC. It codes for CASLPTTGVKTQYF. The full variable domain, its missing parts supplied by reference TRBV2 and TRBJ2-5, is EPEVTQTPSHQVTQMGQEVILRCVPISNHLYFYWYRQILGQKVEFLVSFYNNEISEKSEIFDDQFSVERPDGSNFTLKIRSTKLEDSAMYFCASLPTTGVKTQYFGPGTRLLVL.

V usage is TRBV7-9 and J usage is TRBJ1-2, with D uncertain. The germline gives CDR1 SEHNR, CDR2 FQNEAQ (reference sequence). The CDR3 sequence is 17 residues long. Trimming took 4 bases from V and 2 from J, leaving 20 bases between them. The chain's CDR3 is CASSSAPGRLVNYGYTF. The CDR3 bases are TGTGCCAGCAGCTCCGCACCCGGACGCCTGGTCAACTATGGCTACACCTTC.

In this sample, this clonotype turned up a few times. In nucleotides, the CDR3 is TGTGCCAGCAGCTTGGGCTGGGGCTCCCCCGACGAGCAGTACTTC. This encodes CASSLGWGSPDEQYF. This rearrangement joins TRBV5-6 to TRBJ2-7; possibly TRBD1 for D (5 bases). Germline V lookup: CDR1 SGHDT, CDR2 YYEEEE. This CDR3 is built from 15 residues. Deletions cut 0 bases from V and 5 bases from J, with 15 bases between.

This rearrangement joins TRBV5-5 to TRBJ2-1; D might be TRBD1 or TRBD2, each matching 5 bases. The CDR3 sequence is 12 residues long. Trimming removed 0 bases at V and 10 bases at J, with 8 bases between. Germline-derived CDR1 and CDR2 are SGHKS and YYEKEE (reference sequence). CDR3 DNA: TGTGCCAGCAGCTTGGCAGGGAGAGAGCAGTTCTTC. The encoded protein is CASSLAGREQFF.

This clonotype was seen just once. The chain joins TRBV24-1 to TRBJ1-2; TRBD1 matches at 7 bases. The V gene's germline CDR1 is KGHDR and CDR2 SFDVKD. The CDR3 runs 16 residues. After removal of 3 bases from V and 4 bases from J, the junction contained 10 bases not matched to a gene. CDR3 in amino acids: CATSDGDRPRGYGYTF. DNA of the CDR3: TGTGCCACCAGTGATGGGGACAGACCACGGGGCTATGGCTACACCTTC.

The sample holds a few counts of this clonotype. The CDR3 reads CASSYSLTSLYEQFF. The CDR3 DNA follows: TGTGCCAGCAGCTATTCCTTGACTAGCTTGTATGAGCAGTTCTTC. The chain joins TRBV7-2 to TRBJ2-1; 7 nucleotides agree with TRBD2. The CDR3 is made up of 15 amino acids. The V and J ends lost 4 bases and 8 bases, in that order; junction bases with no gene match: 11. Germline V gene sequence: CDR1 SGHTA, CDR2 FQGNSA.

The chain couples TRBV6-5 to TRBJ1-2, with TRBD1 matching over 7 bases. Germline V CDR1 and CDR2: MNHEY, SVGAGI. There are 15 residues in the CDR3. The V gene end was trimmed by 2 bases and the J gene end by 7 bases; junction bases not matched to a gene: 10. This CDR3 is CASSYVQGGRGGYTF. The CDR3 DNA reads as TGTGCCAGCAGTTACGTGCAGGGGGGTAGAGGTGGCTACACCTTC.

CDR3 sequence reads: CSVRDRVEGQPQHF. The CDR3 coding sequence is TGCAGCGTGCGGGACAGGGTGGAGGGTCAGCCCCAGCATTTT. The chain is built from TRBV29-1 and TRBJ1-5, with 9 positions matching TRBD1. V lost 6 bases and J lost 6; bases outside the gene matches: 9. The CDR3 length is 14 residues. In germline, CDR1 is SQVTM, CDR2 ANQGSEA.

The chain links TRBV27 to TRBJ2-7; D remains ambiguous. Trimming took 5 bases from V and 2 from J, leaving 10 bases between them. CDR3 length: 13 residues. Germline values: CDR1 MNHEY, CDR2 SMNVEV (reference sequence). The CDR3 here is CASSPHAAYEQYF. In nucleotides, the CDR3 is TGTGCCAGCAGTCCCCACGCGGCCTACGAGCAGTACTTC.